These 18 T cell receptor beta chains came from one sample sequenced in a study of T cell repertoires in cytomegalovirus infection. One entry per CDR3 protein, called by TCRdb with MiXCR from the reads. The table records approximately 400,000 distinct CDR3 sequences, around 32% of them present only once. Sequencing was done on a sample of PBMCs. The receptor set was obtained from a human donor in good health (CMV status not recorded). Some clones in this sample may be carry-over from other donors' samples.

This clonotype has a handful of counts. The V and J genes are TRBV4-1 and TRBJ1-5; possible D gene TRBD1, 5 bases. The CDR3 has 19 residues. V dropped 0 bases and J dropped 1 base, with 19 bases sitting between them. Germline V CDR1 and CDR2: MGHRA, YSYEKL. CDR3: CASSQERQEGLTSNQPQHF. The CDR3 DNA is TGCGCCAGCAGCCAAGAACGACAAGAGGGACTTACAAGCAATCAGCCCCAGCATTTT.

With regard to this clonotype: Being one base from a much bigger clone, this may be a read error. This chain uses TRBV27 with TRBJ1-4; D not resolved. Germline V gives CDR1 MNHEY, CDR2 SMNVEV (reference sequence). This CDR3 contains 16 residues. The CDR3 region has the DNA TGTGCCAGCAGTTTGTTTTACGCACGGGGAAGTGAAAACCTGTTTTTT. Encoded protein: CASSLFYARGSENLFF.

The chain uses TRBV7-9 and TRBJ1-6, with D unclear. The germline V gene encodes CDR1 SEHNR and CDR2 FQNEAQ (reference sequence). This CDR3 is 15 amino acids long. The V end lost 5 bases, the J end lost 3 bases, and 11 bases lay between the germline ends. The chain's CDR3 is CASSPGPLYNSPLHF. Here the CDR3 DNA reads TGTGCCAGCAGCCCCGGCCCCCTCTATAATTCACCCCTCCACTTT.

This sequence joins TRBV27 and TRBJ1-6, with D tentatively TRBD1 (6 bases). Deletions cut 6 bases from V and 0 bases from J, with 9 bases between. The CDR3 covers 15 residues. Looked up from germline, CDR1 is MNHEY and CDR2 is SMNVEV (reference sequence). The CDR3 bases are TGTGCCAGCAGACCGGACAGCTCCTATAATTCACCCCTCCACTTT. This sequence encodes CASRPDSSYNSPLHF.

This clonotype showed up many times. CDR3 residues: CASSEGVGDSYPGTEAFF. Here the CDR3 DNA reads TGTGCCAGCAGTGAAGGGGTGGGGGACAGCTATCCGGGAACTGAAGCTTTCTTT. The V gene is TRBV6-1, the J gene TRBJ1-1; 7 nucleotides align to TRBD1. Per the germline V gene, CDR1 is MNHNS and CDR2 is SASEGT. The V segment lost 1 base and the J segment 5 bases; nucleotides outside the gene matches: 16. CDR3 size: 18 residues.

This chain connects TRBV4-2 to TRBJ2-7; D is perhaps TRBD2 (6 bases). The ends were cut back, 2 bases at V and 6 bases at J, with 17 bases in the middle. Per the germline V gene, CDR1 is LGHNA and CDR2 is YNFKEQ. This CDR3 comprises 15 residues. CDR3 amino acids: CASSQTGTGYFEQYF. CDR3 in DNA: TGTGCCAGCAGCCAAACCGGGACTGGTTACTTCGAGCAGTACTTC.

This clonotype has just one count. Its ends do not fully match the called genes, so a read error is possible. This chain uses TRBV25-1 with TRBJ1-3, with D possibly matching TRBD1 (5 bases). Germline-derived CDR1 and CDR2 are MGHDK and SYGVNS. This CDR3 comprises 14 residues. The CDR3, as DNA: TGTGCCAGCAGTGAATGGGGGACTGGAAACTCCATATATTTT. This codes for CASSEWGTGNSIYF.

CDR3 amino acids: CASSYGSGRQFF. As DNA, the CDR3 is TGTGCCAGCAGCTATGGATCCGGGAGGCAGTTCTTC. J is TRBJ2-1 and V is TRBV6-2 or TRBV6-3; tentative D call: TRBD2 (6 bases). Per germline, CDR1 MNHEY and CDR2 SVGEGT. The CDR3 length is 12 residues. V lost 6 bases and J lost 12, with 15 bases in between.

This clonotype came up a few times. The chain couples TRBV20-1 to TRBJ2-1, with D possibly being TRBD1 (5 bases). Trimming pared 3 bases from V and 0 bases from J, leaving 12 bases between. Germline values: CDR1 DFQATT, CDR2 SNEGSKA (reference sequence). The CDR3 runs 15 residues. The CDR3 spells CSASGALTSYNEQFF. CDR3 coding DNA: TGCAGTGCTAGTGGGGCGTTGACCTCCTACAATGAGCAGTTCTTC.

This clonotype was found a few times. V usage is TRBV5-4 and J usage is TRBJ1-3; D possibly corresponds to TRBD1 (5 bases). The CDR3 runs to 17 residues. Germline V gene data show CDR1 as SGHNT and CDR2 as YYREEE (reference sequence). V was pared by 6 bases and J by 0 bases, with 19 bases between. CDR3 sequence (DNA): TGTGCCAGCACCTATGGGGGTGGGGCGTCCTCTGGAAACACCATATATTTT. This codes for CASTYGGGASSGNTIYF.

As to this clonotype: A much larger clonotype is one base distant, so this may be a read error. The chain links TRBV12-3 or TRBV12-4 to TRBJ2-1; D possibly corresponds to TRBD1 (5 bases). The CDR3 consists of 14 residues. CDR3 DNA: TGTGTCAGCTCCAAGAACAGGCCCTACAATGAGCAGTTCTTC. It encodes CVSSKNRPYNEQFF.

The chain uses TRBV6-6 and TRBJ1-4, with 7 bases identical to TRBD1. Germline-derived CDR1 and CDR2 are MNHNY and SVGAGI (reference sequence). There are 16 residues in the CDR3. V lost 0 bases, J lost 7 bases, and 8 bases stayed unmatched. Written as DNA, the CDR3 is TGTGCCAGCAGTTACTCGGGACAGAACCCCGCTGAAAAACTGTTTTTT. It codes for CASSYSGQNPAEKLFF.

This clonotype was seen a handful of times. CDR3 coding DNA: TGTGCCACCAGCATTAGGGGTTCGGACACTGAAGCTTTCTTT. This sequence encodes CATSIRGSDTEAFF. The J gene is TRBJ1-1, the V gene TRBV15, with TRBD1 as a possible D gene (5 bases). Deletions cut 4 bases from V and 3 bases from J, with 12 bases between. CDR1 is LNHNV and CDR2 is YYDKDF in the germline V gene (reference sequence). CDR3 length: 14 residues.

This clonotype has a handful of counts. V gene TRBV11-1 combines with J gene TRBJ1-2; D unresolved. Looked up from germline, CDR1 is SGHAT and CDR2 is FQDESV (reference sequence). There are 15 residues in the CDR3. V shed 5 bases and J shed 8 bases, with 21 bases lying between them. The CDR3 nucleotides read TGTGCCAGCAGCCAAACAAGGACGTCATCTGTAGGCTACACCTTC. Translating gives CASSQTRTSSVGYTF.

The rearrangement joins TRBV14 to TRBJ2-1, with D unclear. V shed 0 bases and J shed 8 bases, with 8 bases lying between them. Germline CDR1 is SGHDN and CDR2 is FVKESK. The CDR3 has 13 amino acids. In DNA, the CDR3 is TGTGCCAGCAGCCAAGATCTGTTCGATGAGCAGTTCTTC. Protein product: CASSQDLFDEQFF.

Only a few counts were recorded for this clonotype. This chain joins TRBV4-2 and TRBJ1-1; no clear D. This CDR3 is built from 12 residues. Germline V gene sequence: CDR1 LGHNA, CDR2 YNFKEQ. V lost 6 bases and J lost 0, with 5 bases in between. In DNA, the CDR3 is TGTGCCAGCAGGGCAGTGAACACTGAAGCTTTCTTT. It encodes CASRAVNTEAFF.

V and J are TRBV7-9 and TRBJ2-6; 9 positions match TRBD1. J gave up 1 base and V 3 bases, and 10 bases lay outside the gene matches. The V gene's germline CDR1 is SEHNR and CDR2 FQNEAQ (reference sequence). This CDR3 contains 19 residues. CDR3 nucleotide sequence: TGTGCCAGCAGCTTGACCTCGGGACAGGGTGAATCTGGGGCCAACGTCCTGACTTTC. This codes for CASSLTSGQGESGANVLTF.

This clonotype was found many times. J is TRBJ2-1 and V is TRBV7-3; a possible D gene is TRBD2 (7 bases). The germline V gene encodes CDR1 SGHTA and CDR2 FQGTGA. V lost 5 bases and J lost 5, with 16 bases in between. This CDR3 is 15 amino acids long. This CDR3 is CASSPNPGGHNEQFF. CDR3 nucleotides: TGTGCCAGCAGCCCGAACCCGGGGGGCCACAATGAGCAGTTCTTC.